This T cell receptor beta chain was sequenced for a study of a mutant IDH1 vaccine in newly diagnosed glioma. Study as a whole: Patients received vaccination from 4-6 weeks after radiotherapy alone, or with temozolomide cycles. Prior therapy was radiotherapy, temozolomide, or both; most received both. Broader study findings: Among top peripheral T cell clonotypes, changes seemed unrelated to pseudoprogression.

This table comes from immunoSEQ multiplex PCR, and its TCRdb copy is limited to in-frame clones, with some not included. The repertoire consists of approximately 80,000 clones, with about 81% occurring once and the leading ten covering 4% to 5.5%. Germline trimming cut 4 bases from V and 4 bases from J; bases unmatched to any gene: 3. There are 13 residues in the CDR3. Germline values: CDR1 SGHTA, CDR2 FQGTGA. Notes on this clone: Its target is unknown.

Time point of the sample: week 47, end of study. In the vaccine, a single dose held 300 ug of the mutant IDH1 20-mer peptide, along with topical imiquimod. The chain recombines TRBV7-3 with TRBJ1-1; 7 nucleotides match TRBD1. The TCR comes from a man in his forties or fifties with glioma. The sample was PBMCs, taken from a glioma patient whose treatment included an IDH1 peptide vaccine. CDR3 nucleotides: TGTGCCAGCAGCTACGACAGGGCCACTGAAGCTTTCTTT. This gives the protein CASSYDRATEAFF. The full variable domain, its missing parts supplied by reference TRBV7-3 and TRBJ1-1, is GAGVSQTPSNKVTEKGKYVELRCDPISGHTALYWYRQSLGQGPEFLIYFQGTGAADDSGLPNDRFFAVRPEGSVSTLKIQRTERGDSAVYLCASSYDRATEAFFGQGTRLTVV.